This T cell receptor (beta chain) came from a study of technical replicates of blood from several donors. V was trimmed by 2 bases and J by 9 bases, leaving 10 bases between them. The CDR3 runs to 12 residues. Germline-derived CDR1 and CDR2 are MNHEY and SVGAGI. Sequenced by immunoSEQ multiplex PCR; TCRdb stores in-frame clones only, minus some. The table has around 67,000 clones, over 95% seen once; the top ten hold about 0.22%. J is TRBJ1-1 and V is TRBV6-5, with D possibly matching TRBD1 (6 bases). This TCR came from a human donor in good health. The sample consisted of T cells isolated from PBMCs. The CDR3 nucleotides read TGTGCCAGCAGTTACGGGGGCATTCAAGCTTTCTTT. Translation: CASSYGGIQAFF.